Listed below are T cell receptor beta chains from one sample, sequenced in a study of OX40 agonist ivuxolimab in advanced cancers. Using immunoSEQ multiplex PCR, the repertoire was profiled, and TCRdb retains in-frame clones only, with some absent. The profile covers over 60,000 clones, with more than 80% appearing a single time and under 1% taken by the ten largest. The sequenced sample was CD4+ or CD8+ T cells sorted from blood, obtained in a trial of the OX40 agonist ivuxolimab. These receptors were obtained from an adult with an advanced solid tumor such as melanoma, head and neck, liver or kidney cancer. Each CDR3 is given with its conserved first and last residue. A D gene is named only where the DNA matches it firmly. Clone size appears in some rows only: once, few, many, or a class for an expanded clone.

TRBD1	TRBV10-3	.	TRBJ2-2	TGTGCCATCAGTAGACAGGGCGGGAACACCGGGGAGCTGTTTTTT	CAISRQGGNTGELFF
.	TRBV4-1	.	TRBJ1-3	TGCGCCAGCAGCCCAAAGACGGGATTCTCTGGAAACACCATATATTTT	CASSPKTGFSGNTIYF
TRBD1	TRBV2	.	TRBJ2-7	TGTGCCAGCAGTGGCTCCCGGGACAGGGAAGTGTACTTC	CASSGSRDREVYF
TRBD2	TRBV19	.	TRBJ2-1	TGTGCCAGTAGCTCAATTACTAGCGGGAGGGGTGGCGATGAGCAGTTCTTC	CASSSITSGRGGDEQFF
.	TRBV6-5	once	TRBJ1-1	TGTGCCAGCAGCCTGGTTGAGGGCAGCATTGAAGCTTTCTTT	CASSLVEGSIEAFF
.	TRBV19	.	TRBJ1-1	TGTGCCAGTAGTATGCAGGCGACCAAGAACACTGAAGCTTTCTTT	CASSMQATKNTEAFF
.	TRBV28	.	TRBJ1-3	TGTGCCAGCAGCCCCCCTTTGGGCCAGGGGAGGGCTGGAAACACCATATATTTT	CASSPPLGQGRAGNTIYF
.	TRBV25-1	.	TRBJ2-2	TGTGCCAGCAGTGACTTTACCGTCACCGGGGAGCTGTTTTTT	CASSDFTVTGELFF
.	TRBV30	.	TRBJ1-3	TGTGCCTGGAGTCCCGAGATATTAGGGGACACCATATATTTT	CAWSPEILGDTIYF
.	TRBV27	once	TRBJ1-2	TGTGCCAGCAGTTTATACGGGGCCGGGGGTAACTATGGCTACACCTTC	CASSLYGAGGNYGYTF
TRBD1	TRBV6-5	.	TRBJ1-2	TGTGCCAGCAGTTACTCCCGACAGGGAACTAATGGCTACACCTTC	CASSYSRQGTNGYTF
TRBD2	TRBV4-2	.	TRBJ2-3	TGTGCCAGCAGCCAAGAGGTAGCGGGGGGGCGGGATACGCAGTATTTT	CASSQEVAGGRDTQYF
.	TRBV4-2	.	TRBJ2-1	TGTGCCAGCAGCCAAGATAAGGGGGGACACTACAATGAGCAGTTCTTC	CASSQDKGGHYNEQFF
.	TRBV4-1	.	TRBJ2-1	TGCGCCAGCAGCCAGGGCCCCGGGAGCTCCTACAATGAGCAGTTCTTC	CASSQGPGSSYNEQFF
.	TRBV19	.	TRBJ1-6	TGTGCCAGTAGTCTGCAGGGTGATAATTCACCCCTCCACTTT	CASSLQGDNSPLHF
.	TRBV5-5	.	TRBJ2-5	TGTGCCAGCAGCTTGGTTGGGGGTTTGGAGACCCAGTACTTC	CASSLVGGLETQYF
.	TRBV27	.	TRBJ1-6	TGTGCCAGCAGTTTTCTTGGTTCACCCCTCCACTTT	CASSFLGSPLHF
.	TRBV5-1	.	TRBJ2-1	TGCGCCAGCAGCTTGGGGACGTACAATGAGCAGTTCTTC	CASSLGTYNEQFF
TRBD1	TRBV18	.	TRBJ1-2	TGTGCCAGCTCACTTCGGGACAGGGCTGGCTACACCTTC	CASSLRDRAGYTF
TRBD1	TRBV5-1	.	TRBJ2-3	TGCGCCAGCAGCACGACAGGGTATGCAGATACGCAGTATTTT	CASSTTGYADTQYF
.	TRBV14	.	TRBJ1-1	TGTGCCAGCAGCCAACACTCGGGGATCACTGAAGCTTTCTTT	CASSQHSGITEAFF